This passage covers 2 T cell receptor beta chains from one sample sequenced in a study of T-cell reconstitution after alpha-beta-depleted transplantation in children. The TCRbeta library incorporated unique molecular identifiers. TCRdb reanalysed the PCR reads using MiXCR and keeps one entry per CDR3 protein. The table has 250,000 to 350,000 distinct CDR3 sequences, approximately 9.6% seen once. Source: PBMCs from the stem cell graft donor, taken from the stem cell graft. The receptors come from a human donor who donated a stem cell graft to a child with SCID.

This clonotype was seen only a few times. V is TRBV6-5 and J is TRBJ1-6, with D possibly being TRBD1 (5 bases). Germline V gene lookup returns CDR1 MNHEY and CDR2 SVGAGI. The V end was cut by 5 bases, the J end by 8 bases, with 13 bases between. This CDR3 comprises 14 residues. CDR3 protein: CASSTRQFYSPLHF. The CDR3 region has the DNA TGTGCCAGCAGTACTCGACAGTTTTATTCACCCCTCCACTTT.

This clonotype showed up just a few times. The chain is built from TRBV5-1 and TRBJ2-2; D gene unclear. This CDR3 is built from 13 residues. Germline V CDR1 and CDR2: SGHRS, YFSETQ. Trimming cost V 0 bases and J 7 bases, with 7 bases left between them. The CDR3 DNA sequence: TGCGCCAGCAGCTTGGAAGACTTCGGGGAGCTGTTTTTT. Protein sequence: CASSLEDFGELFF.